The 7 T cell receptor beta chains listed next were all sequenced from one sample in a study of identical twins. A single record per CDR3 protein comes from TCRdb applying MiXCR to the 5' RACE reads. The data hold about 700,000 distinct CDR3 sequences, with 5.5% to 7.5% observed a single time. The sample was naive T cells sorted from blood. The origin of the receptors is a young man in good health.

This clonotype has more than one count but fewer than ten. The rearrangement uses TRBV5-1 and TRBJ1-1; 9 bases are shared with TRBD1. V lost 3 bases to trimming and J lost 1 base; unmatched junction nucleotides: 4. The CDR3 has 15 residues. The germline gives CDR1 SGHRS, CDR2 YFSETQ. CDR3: CASSSGDRANTEAFF. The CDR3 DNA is TGCGCCAGCAGCTCGGGGGACAGGGCGAACACTGAAGCTTTCTTT.

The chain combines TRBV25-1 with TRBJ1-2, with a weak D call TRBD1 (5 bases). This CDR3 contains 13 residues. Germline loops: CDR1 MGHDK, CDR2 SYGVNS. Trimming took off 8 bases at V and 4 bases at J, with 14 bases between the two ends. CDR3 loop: CASLDSLSYGYTF. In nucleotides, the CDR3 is TGTGCCAGCCTAGACAGCCTAAGCTATGGCTACACCTTC.

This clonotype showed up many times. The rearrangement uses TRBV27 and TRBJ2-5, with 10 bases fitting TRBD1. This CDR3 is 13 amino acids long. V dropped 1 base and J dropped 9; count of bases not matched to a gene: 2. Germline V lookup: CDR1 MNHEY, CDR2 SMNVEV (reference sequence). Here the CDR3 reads CASSLLDRGAQYF. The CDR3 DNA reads TGTGCCAGCAGTTTATTGGACAGGGGGGCCCAGTACTTC.

As DNA, the CDR3 is TGTGCCAGCACAAGGAGCGGAACAGACTCTGGGGCCAACGTCCTGACTTTC. It encodes CASTRSGTDSGANVLTF. The J gene is TRBJ2-6, the V gene TRBV28, with D tentatively TRBD2 (5 bases). Deletions cut 7 bases from V and 0 bases from J, with 16 bases between. The CDR3 sequence is 17 residues long. Germline loops: CDR1 MDHEN, CDR2 SYDVKM.

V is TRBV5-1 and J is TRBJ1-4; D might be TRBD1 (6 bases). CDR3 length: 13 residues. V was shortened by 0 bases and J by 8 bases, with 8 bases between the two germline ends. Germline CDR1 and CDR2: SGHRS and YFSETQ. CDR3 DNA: TGCGCCAGCAGCTTGGCCAGGGGCGAAAAACTGTTTTTT. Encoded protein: CASSLARGEKLFF.

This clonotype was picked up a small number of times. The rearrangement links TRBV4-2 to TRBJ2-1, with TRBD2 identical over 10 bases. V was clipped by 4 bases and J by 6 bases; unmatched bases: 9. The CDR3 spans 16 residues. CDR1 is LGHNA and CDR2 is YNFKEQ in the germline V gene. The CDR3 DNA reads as TGTGCCAGCAGCCCAAATGAACTAGCGGGACGCAATGAGCAGTTCTTC. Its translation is CASSPNELAGRNEQFF.

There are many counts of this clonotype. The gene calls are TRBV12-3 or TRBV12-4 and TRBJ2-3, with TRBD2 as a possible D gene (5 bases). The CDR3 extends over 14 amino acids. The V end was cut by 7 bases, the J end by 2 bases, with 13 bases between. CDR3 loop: CASIQRPTTDTQYF. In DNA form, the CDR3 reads TGTGCCAGCATCCAGCGGCCAACCACAGATACGCAGTATTTT.